This entry concerns a single TCR beta chain. What it binds is unknown. The data stem from a study of cytomegalovirus exposure and HLA in healthy donors. Study observations and caveats: A link between a missense DCLRE1C variant and TCR beta V- and J-gene trimming emerged from a later analysis.

This CDR3 contains 15 residues. V lost 5 bases and J 8 bases, leaving 18 bases between the germline ends. Germline CDR1 reads SGHVS; CDR2 reads FQNEAQ. Primers: 60 Vbeta forward and 13 Jbeta reverse. The data were produced by immunoSEQ multiplex PCR, yet TCRdb's version contains in-frame clones alone and is incomplete. The sample gives tens of thousands of clones, about 82% of which show up once; 4% to 5.5% is in the top ten. J is TRBJ1-4 and V is TRBV7-8; D is perhaps TRBD1 (6 bases). The receptor's source is a woman in her thirties in good health and CMV-seronegative. Sequencing input: PBMCs. The CDR3 spells CASSRQRGGEEKLFF. The DNA of the CDR3 is TGTGCCAGCAGCCGACAGAGGGGGGGGGAAGAAAAACTGTTTTTT.